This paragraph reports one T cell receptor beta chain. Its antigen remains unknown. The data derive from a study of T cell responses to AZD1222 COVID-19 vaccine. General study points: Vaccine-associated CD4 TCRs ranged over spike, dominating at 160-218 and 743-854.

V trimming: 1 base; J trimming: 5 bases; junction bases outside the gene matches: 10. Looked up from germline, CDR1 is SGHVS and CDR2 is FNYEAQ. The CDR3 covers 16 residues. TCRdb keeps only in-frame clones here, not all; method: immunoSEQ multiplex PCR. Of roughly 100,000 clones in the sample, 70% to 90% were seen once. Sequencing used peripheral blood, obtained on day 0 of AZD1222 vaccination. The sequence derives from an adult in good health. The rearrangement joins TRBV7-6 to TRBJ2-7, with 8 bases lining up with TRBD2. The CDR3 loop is CASSLGRGGTIHEQYF. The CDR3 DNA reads TGTGCCAGCAGCTTAGGTCGCGGGGGGACAATACACGAGCAGTACTTC.